This T cell receptor beta chain was sequenced in a study of T-cell memory formation after mild COVID-19. Overall study: Among the donors, TCR clusters were largely specific to each donor. Whole-study findings and limits: The pre-infection memory compartment contained some responding clones, suggesting cross-reactive memory joined. Later expanders leaned toward CD4+, whereas clones contracting from day 15 to 85 were balanced CD4/CD8.

One entry per CDR3 protein results from TCRdb running MiXCR on the 5' RACE reads. The top ten hold approximately 21% of the sample, which has roughly 370,000 distinct CDR3 sequences, about a sixth seen once. The CDR3 contains 15 residues. Trimming took 1 base from V and 6 from J; bases not matched to a gene: 8. This clonotype occurred a few times. Its target is not known. J is TRBJ1-1 and V is TRBV12-3 or TRBV12-4; 7 bases line up with TRBD1. The receptor comes from a man younger than 35 who had mild COVID-19 (a few samples of this study predate the infection). Cell type and time point are not known. Sample: PBMCs or a T cell subset sorted from them (not recorded which). CDR3 DNA: TGTGCCAGCAGTTTAGTAGGACAGGTCGGCCCTGAAGCTTTCTTT. Its protein is CASSLVGQVGPEAFF.